This T cell receptor beta chain derives from a study of blood T cell repertoires in COVID-19. Some clones are missing from TCRdb's copy, which holds only in-frame ones; the method was immunoSEQ multiplex PCR. The table records 150,000 to 200,000 clones, roughly 80% of them present only once. Germline CDR1 LGHDT, CDR2 YNNKEL (reference sequence). The CDR3 is 15 amino acids. V lost 0 bases and J 4 bases, leaving 12 bases between the germline ends. The sequenced material came from peripheral blood. The chain couples TRBV3-1 (or the pseudogene TRBV3-2) to TRBJ1-2; no firm D call. This receptor was taken from a man between 60 and 75 years old with acute or convalescent COVID-19. Here the CDR3 DNA reads TGTGCCAGCAGCCAAGATGGGCAGGCTCTCTATGGCTACACCTTC. Amino acid sequence: CASSQDGQALYGYTF.